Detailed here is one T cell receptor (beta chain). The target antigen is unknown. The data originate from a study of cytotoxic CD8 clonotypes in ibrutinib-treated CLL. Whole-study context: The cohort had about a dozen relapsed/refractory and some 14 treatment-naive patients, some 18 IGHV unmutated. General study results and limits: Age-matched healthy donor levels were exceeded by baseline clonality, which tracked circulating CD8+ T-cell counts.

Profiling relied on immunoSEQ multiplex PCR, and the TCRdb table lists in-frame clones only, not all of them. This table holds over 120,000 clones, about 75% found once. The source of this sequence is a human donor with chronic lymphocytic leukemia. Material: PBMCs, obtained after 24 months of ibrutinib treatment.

The CDR3 is CASSSRDAFPGNTIYF. The CDR3 nucleotides read TGTGCCAGCAGCAGCCGGGACGCTTTCCCTGGAAACACCATATATTTT. This chain uses TRBV7-2 with TRBJ1-3; D is perhaps TRBD1 (5 bases). Germline values: CDR1 SGHTA, CDR2 FQGNSA. With 5 bases removed from V and 2 bases from J, the gap between germline ends came to 16 bases. This CDR3 region has 16 residues.